The rows below give T cell receptor beta chains drawn from one sample of a study of CXCR3-negative and CXCR3-positive naive CD8 T cells. TCRdb derives one entry per CDR3 protein from the 5' RACE reads, leaving out DNA. The sample table includes roughly 93,000 distinct CDR3 sequences. The sequencing input was naive CXCR3+ CD8+ T cells from blood. All receptors come from a human donor in good health. Some clones in this sample may be carry-over from other donors' samples. Each CDR3 is given with its conserved first and last residue. Clone size appears in some rows only: once, few, many, or a class for an expanded clone.

clone_size,j_call,v_call,cdr3_aa
-,TRBJ2-2,TRBV28,CASSLLGAWDTGELFF
-,TRBJ1-2,TRBV12-3/TRBV12-4,CASSLDRAGGYTF
-,TRBJ2-2,TRBV12-3/TRBV12-4,CASRKGAENTGELFF
-,TRBJ2-2,TRBV29-1,CSVVTGTGVNTGELFF
-,TRBJ2-3,TRBV7-2,CASSFWGGGLTDTQYF
-,TRBJ1-4,TRBV7-9,CASTIRDRDEKLFF
-,TRBJ2-5,TRBV28,CASSRGETQYF
-,TRBJ2-5,TRBV5-6,CASSLFQLRETQYF
-,TRBJ2-7,TRBV20-1,CSARDPLSGSLDEQYF
-,TRBJ2-7,TRBV7-9,CASKPAQHDEQYF
-,TRBJ1-2,TRBV4-1,CASSLAADPLYGYTF
-,TRBJ2-5,TRBV12-3/TRBV12-4,CASSLALAGGETQYF
medium-sized,TRBJ2-7,TRBV7-9,CASSLDGGLEHF
-,TRBJ2-5,TRBV2,CASSLATGETQYF
-,TRBJ2-7,TRBV29-1,CSVDQGYEQYF
-,TRBJ1-1,TRBV7-9,CASSLGDNTEAFF
-,TRBJ1-2,TRBV7-2,CASSLGDNYGYTF